This TCR beta chain was documented in a study of T cells after yellow fever vaccination. As TCR cDNA was made by 5'RACE template switching, a universal primer site and UMIs were added. MiXCR was run by TCRdb on the 5' RACE reads, yielding one entry per CDR3 protein. Among fewer than 350,000 distinct CDR3 sequences listed, roughly 8.7% were seen once. This clonotype was counted between two and nine times. Germline CDR1 reads ENHRY; CDR2 reads SYGVKD. V lost 6 bases, J lost 12 bases, and 11 bases lay in between. The CDR3 spans 11 residues. This receptor was obtained from a man younger than 30 who received the YFV17D yellow fever vaccine. The rearrangement links TRBV10-3 to TRBJ1-4; D gene unclear. The sequencing used PBMCs, collected on the day of the first yellow fever vaccination. The CDR3 DNA follows: TGTGCCATCAGAGACGCAGTGGAACTGTTTTTT. It encodes CAIRDAVELFF.